Following are 21 T cell receptor beta chains from one sample sequenced in a study of T cells in tuberculosis. Clones were sequenced by immunoSEQ multiplex PCR, and TCRdb holds only the in-frame ones, with some missing. The table shows about 23,000 clones, with about 95% occurring only once. Sample: PBMCs. These receptors were taken from a donor under 30 with latent tuberculosis or without tuberculosis infection.

V is TRBV30 and J is TRBJ1-2, with 7 bases that match TRBD1. Germline CDR1 GTSNPN, CDR2 SVGIG (reference sequence). The CDR3 sequence is 15 residues long. Trimming removed 0 bases from V and 4 bases from J; junction bases left unmatched: 8. CDR3 sequence reads: CAWSVRKAGGYGYTF. In DNA, the CDR3 is TGTGCCTGGAGTGTACGTAAGGCAGGGGGCTATGGCTACACCTTC.

The gene calls are TRBV6-5 and TRBJ1-2; TRBD1 aligns across 9 bases. Germline values: CDR1 MNHEY, CDR2 SVGAGI. The CDR3 contains 14 residues. With 4 bases clipped from V and 4 bases from J, the junction kept 4 bases outside the gene matches. CDR3 amino acids: CASSSDRGSYGYTF. The CDR3 DNA reads TGTGCCAGCAGTTCGGACAGGGGATCCTATGGCTACACCTTC.

Of note for this clone: At one of its ends the junction is not consistent with the germline gene, which may arise from a read error. The CDR3 DNA sequence: TGCACCAGCAGCTGGCTAGCGGGGGGCCTCACCGGGGAGCTGTTTTTT. Translating it yields CTSSWLAGGLTGELFF. V gene TRBV5-1 combines with J gene TRBJ2-2; 11 bases agree with TRBD2. The CDR3 consists of 16 residues. Looked up from germline, CDR1 is SGHRS and CDR2 is YFSETQ.

The chain combines TRBV6-5 with TRBJ1-5; tentative D call: TRBD1 (6 bases). Germline CDR1 is MNHEY and CDR2 is SVGAGI. CDR3 length: 15 residues. Trimming stripped 4 bases from V and 6 bases from J, with 16 bases between. The CDR3 nucleotides are TGTGCCAGCAGTTCCGCCCCAGGGGAAAGTCAGCCCCAGCATTTT. Amino acids: CASSSAPGESQPQHF.

The V call is TRBV27, the J call TRBJ1-1, with a tentative D call TRBD1 (6 bases). Per germline, CDR1 MNHEY and CDR2 SMNVEV (reference sequence). CDR3 length equals 13 residues. Between the trimmed V and J ends, which lost 4 bases and 8 bases, there was a span of 14 bases. The CDR3: CASSWGLDSEAFF. In DNA, the CDR3 is TGTGCCAGCAGTTGGGGTTTGGACAGCGAAGCTTTCTTT.

The chain combines TRBV5-1 with TRBJ2-7; D uncertain. Germline assignment: CDR1 SGHRS and CDR2 YFSETQ. This CDR3 is 14 amino acids long. The V gene lost 0 bases and the J gene lost 1 base, with 8 bases spanning the gap. The CDR3 here is CASSLDTNSYEQYF. The CDR3 DNA sequence: TGCGCCAGCAGCTTGGACACCAATTCCTACGAGCAGTACTTC. The variable domain in full, completed from reference TRBV5-1 and TRBJ2-7, reads KAGVTQTPRYLIKTRGQQVTLSCSPISGHRSVSWYQQTPGQGLQFLFEYFSETQRNKGNFPGRFSGRQFSNSRSEMNVSTLELGDSALYLCASSLDTNSYEQYFGPGTRLTVT.

For the CDR3, the DNA is TGTGCCAGCAGTTATAGGACAGGGGGCATCAATGAGCAGTTCTTC. As protein: CASSYRTGGINEQFF. V usage is TRBV6-6 and J usage is TRBJ2-1; 11 bases map to TRBD1. Germline V CDR1 and CDR2: MNHNY, SVGAGI (reference sequence). The CDR3 length is 15 residues. V shed 3 bases and J 6 bases; nucleotides not matched to a gene: 4.

The chain employs TRBV30 and TRBJ1-1; D gene ambiguous. Trimming took 0 bases from V and 1 from J, leaving 6 bases between them. Germline V gene sequence: CDR1 GTSNPN, CDR2 SVGIG (reference sequence). CDR3 length: 13 residues. CDR3 residues: CAWSVGANTEAFF. In DNA form, the CDR3 reads TGTGCCTGGAGTGTAGGAGCGAACACTGAAGCTTTCTTT.

V usage is TRBV19 and J usage is TRBJ1-4; TRBD1 agrees at 9 bases. From germline, CDR1 is LNHDA and CDR2 SQIVND (reference sequence). J gave up 8 bases and V 4 bases, and 17 bases lay outside the gene matches. CDR3 length: 18 amino acids. The CDR3 nucleotides read TGTGCCAGTAGTAGAGAGAACAGGGGGCCGGGTTACGGCGAAAAACTGTTTTTT. As protein: CASSRENRGPGYGEKLFF. The whole variable domain, remainder taken from reference TRBV19 and TRBJ1-4, is DGGITQSPKYLFRKEGQNVTLSCEQNLNHDAMYWYRQDPGQGLRLIYYSQIVNDFQKGDIAEGYSVSREKKESFPLTVTSAQKNPTAFYLCASSRENRGPGYGEKLFFGSGTQLSVL.

The chain has TRBV5-4 and TRBJ2-2, with D tentatively TRBD1 (7 bases). The V gene's germline CDR1 is SGHNT and CDR2 YYREEE (reference sequence). The V and J ends lost 5 bases and 7 bases respectively, with 15 bases between them. This CDR3 comprises 14 residues. The CDR3 DNA is TGTGCCAGCAGAAAAGACAGGGAGGTCGGGGAGCTGTTTTTT. It encodes CASRKDREVGELFF.

The rearrangement joins TRBV29-1 to TRBJ1-6, with 9 bases that match TRBD1. The V gene's germline CDR1 is SQVTM and CDR2 ANQGSEA. The length of the CDR3 is 16 residues. Trimming took 6 bases from V and 7 from J; bases not matched to a gene: 13. The CDR3 nucleotides read TGCAGCGTGGGCTCAACCGGGACAGGGCTAAATTCACCCCTCCACTTT. Protein: CSVGSTGTGLNSPLHF.

The chain is built from TRBV5-1 and TRBJ2-3; weak D call: TRBD1 (6 bases). The CDR3 sequence is 16 residues long. Germline CDR1 and CDR2: SGHRS and YFSETQ. The V and J ends lost 1 base and 0 bases respectively, with 12 bases between them. CDR3 in amino acids: CASSLTGFSSTDTQYF. CDR3 DNA: TGCGCCAGCAGCTTGACAGGGTTCTCTAGCACAGATACGCAGTATTTT.

This clone was counted once. This chain uses TRBV19 with TRBJ2-3; D possibly corresponds to TRBD1 (5 bases). The CDR3 is 13 residues long. V dropped 5 bases and J dropped 2 bases, with 8 bases sitting between them. The germline V gene encodes CDR1 LNHDA and CDR2 SQIVND (reference sequence). CDR3 sequence: CASSGAVTDTQYF. The CDR3 DNA is TGTGCCAGTAGTGGGGCGGTCACAGATACGCAGTATTTT. The complete variable domain, with remaining parts taken from reference TRBV19 and TRBJ2-3, reads DGGITQSPKYLFRKEGQNVTLSCEQNLNHDAMYWYRQDPGQGLRLIYYSQIVNDFQKGDIAEGYSVSREKKESFPLTVTSAQKNPTAFYLCASSGAVTDTQYFGPGTRLTVL.

The chain has TRBV27 and TRBJ1-1; TRBD1 matches at 7 bases. CDR1 is MNHEY and CDR2 is SMNVEV in the germline V gene (reference sequence). The CDR3 length is 13 residues. The trim removed 5 bases at V and 7 bases at J, leaving 7 bases unmatched. In DNA, the CDR3 is TGTGCCAGCAGTCCGATCGGGGACAGTGAAGCTTTCTTT. It yields the protein CASSPIGDSEAFF.

The chain recombines TRBV5-4 with TRBJ2-7, with D perhaps TRBD2 (5 bases). With 4 bases removed from V and 0 bases from J, the gap between germline ends came to 20 bases. The germline gives CDR1 SGHNT, CDR2 YYREEE (reference sequence). This CDR3 is built from 17 residues. CDR3 residues: CASSLKGPVGSSYEQYV. CDR3 nucleotide sequence: TGTGCCAGCAGCCTAAAAGGACCGGTAGGGAGCTCCTACGAGCAGTACGTC.

The V call is TRBV11-2, the J call TRBJ2-3, with D tentatively TRBD1 (7 bases). This CDR3 has 17 amino acids. From germline, CDR1 is SGHAT and CDR2 FQNNGV. V lost 5 bases and J lost 0, with 18 bases in between. The CDR3 nucleotides are TGTGCCAGCAGCACTCCGACAGGGACTCCTAGCACAGATACGCAGTATTTT. It codes for CASSTPTGTPSTDTQYF.

The genes are TRBV13 and TRBJ2-3; 9 bases are a match to TRBD1. Per germline, CDR1 PRHDT and CDR2 FYEKMQ (reference sequence). Trimming at V came to 9 bases and at J to 4 bases, leaving 8 bases not matched to a gene. The CDR3 covers 14 residues. The CDR3 loop reads CASRGQGSPDTQYF. As DNA, the CDR3 is TGTGCCAGTAGGGGACAGGGATCTCCAGATACGCAGTATTTT.

Only one count was recorded for this clone. The CDR3 nucleotides read TGTGCCAGCAGCCCGGACGGACTCTCCTACAATGAGCAGTTCTTC. Protein: CASSPDGLSYNEQFF. The chain recombines TRBV7-9 with TRBJ2-1; TRBD2 might be the D (5 bases). The ends were cut back, 5 bases at V and 0 bases at J, with 11 bases in the middle. The germline gives CDR1 SEHNR, CDR2 FQNEAQ (reference sequence). The CDR3 extends over 15 amino acids.

The chain has TRBV14 and TRBJ1-2; 10 nucleotides align to TRBD1. There are 15 residues in the CDR3. V dropped 4 bases and J dropped 7; count of bases not matched to a gene: 9. Looked up from germline, CDR1 is SGHDN and CDR2 is FVKESK. CDR3 residues: CASSRRMTGGSGYTF. CDR3 bases: TGTGCCAGCAGCCGCCGAATGACAGGGGGCTCTGGCTACACCTTC. Filled out from reference TRBV14 and TRBJ1-2, the complete variable domain reads EAGVTQFPSHSVIEKGQTVTLRCDPISGHDNLYWYRRVMGKEIKFLLHFVKESKQDESGMPNNRFLAERTGGTYSTLKVQPAELEDSGVYFCASSRRMTGGSGYTFGSGTRLTVV.

The CDR3 loop is CASSEGGRSNQPQHF. As DNA, the CDR3 is TGTGCCAGCAGTGAGGGGGGAAGGAGCAATCAGCCCCAGCATTTT. The rearrangement uses TRBV6-1 and TRBJ1-5; D may be TRBD1 (5 bases). Trimming stripped 3 bases from V and 1 base from J, with 10 bases between. The CDR3 totals 15 residues. Germline CDR1 reads MNHNS; CDR2 reads SASEGT.

The chain recombines TRBV6-5 with TRBJ1-5, with D perhaps matching TRBD1 (6 bases). Per germline, CDR1 MNHEY and CDR2 SVGAGI. The CDR3 is made up of 14 amino acids. Trimming removed 4 bases at V and 3 bases at J, with 10 bases between. The DNA for the CDR3 is TGTGCCAGCAGTTCTAGGGACAACAATCAGCCCCAGCATTTT. It specifies CASSSRDNNQPQHF.